The 25 T cell receptor beta chains presented below share a single source sample, sequenced in a study of Tregs in tolerant kidney transplant recipients. Sequencing was performed with immunoSEQ multiplex PCR; in TCRdb, only in-frame clones are kept and a portion is missing. The sample holds some 110,000 clones, about 91% seen once. Specimen: CD4+ T cells from blood. The receptors were gathered from a human donor in good health.

This clone was counted between two and nine times. The J gene is TRBJ2-1, the V gene TRBV7-9; 8 positions match TRBD2. Germline V gene lookup returns CDR1 SEHNR and CDR2 FQNEAQ (reference sequence). The ends lost 3 bases at V and 10 bases at J; junction bases unmatched: 5. The CDR3 length is 13 residues. CDR3 region: CASSFRTSKEQFF. The DNA for the CDR3 is TGTGCCAGCAGCTTCCGGACTAGCAAGGAGCAGTTCTTC.

This chain links TRBV7-6 with TRBJ1-5, with a tentative D call TRBD1 (6 bases). Germline V lookup: CDR1 SGHVS, CDR2 FNYEAQ. Deletions cut 0 bases from V and 2 bases from J, with 11 bases between. The CDR3 totals 16 residues. CDR3 DNA: TGTGCCAGCAGCTTAGCCACGACAGGACGCAATCAGCCCCAGCATTTT. Its translation: CASSLATTGRNQPQHF.

J is TRBJ2-1 and V is TRBV4-2; tentatively, D is TRBD1 or TRBD2 (6 bases each). Germline values: CDR1 LGHNA, CDR2 YNFKEQ. The CDR3 consists of 15 residues. V was clipped by 1 base and J by 7 bases, with 14 bases between them. The CDR3, as DNA: TGTGCCAGCAGCCAAGCTCTCGGGGGCTGGAATGAGCAGTTCTTC. It codes for CASSQALGGWNEQFF.

The rearrangement links TRBV21-1 to TRBJ1-5. TRBV21-1 has pseudogene status. There are 14 residues in the CDR3. CDR3 DNA sequence: TGTGCCAGCCCCGGGACGGAGTGCAATCAGCCCCAGCATTTT. Its protein is CASPGTECNQPQHF.

The V call is TRBV9, the J call TRBJ2-1; D call uncertain. The V gene's germline CDR1 is SGDLS and CDR2 YYNGEE. V lost 4 bases to trimming and J lost 6 bases, with 14 bases between them. The CDR3 consists of 14 residues. CDR3 DNA sequence: TGTGCCAGCAGCTCAAGCCACCAAGCCAATGAGCAGTTCTTC. Translation: CASSSSHQANEQFF.

V usage is TRBV7-8 and J usage is TRBJ1-4; D is ambiguous. Trimming cost V 5 bases and J 2 bases, with 15 bases left between them. The germline gives CDR1 SGHVS, CDR2 FQNEAQ. This CDR3 spans 16 amino acids. CDR3 nucleotide sequence: TGTGCCAGCAGCGCCCTTGCGTTGCGGACTAATGAAAAACTGTTTTTT. Encoded protein: CASSALALRTNEKLFF.

This chain joins TRBV7-9 and TRBJ2-3; tentative D call: TRBD2 (6 bases). Germline CDR1 SEHNR, CDR2 FQNEAQ (reference sequence). The CDR3 is 15 amino acids. Trimming removed 0 bases at V and 2 bases at J, with 9 bases between. CDR3 DNA: TGTGCCAGCAGCTTAGCACTAGCCTTCACAGATACGCAGTATTTT. Residues: CASSLALAFTDTQYF.

The gene calls are TRBV27 and TRBJ1-6, with D tentatively TRBD1 (6 bases). Germline assignment: CDR1 MNHEY and CDR2 SMNVEV (reference sequence). CDR3 length: 17 residues. Trimming shortened V by 6 bases and J by 0 bases, and 15 bases separated the two germline ends. The CDR3 reads CASSPYRASSYNSPLHF. CDR3 nucleotides: TGTGCCAGCAGCCCGTACAGGGCCAGCTCCTATAATTCACCCCTCCACTTT.

This chain connects TRBV5-6 to TRBJ1-1; 7 bases are a match to TRBD1. After removal of 6 bases from V and 3 bases from J, the junction contained 11 bases not matched to a gene. Germline lookup yields CDR1 SGHDT and CDR2 YYEEEE. The CDR3 has 15 amino acids. This chain's CDR3 is CASIEGATGDTEAFF. DNA for the CDR3: TGTGCCAGCATCGAGGGGGCTACAGGGGACACTGAAGCTTTCTTT.

The chain employs TRBV29-1 and TRBJ1-1, with D perhaps matching TRBD1 (6 bases). There are 13 residues in the CDR3. The V end lost 6 bases, the J end lost 5 bases, and 16 bases lay between the germline ends. From germline, CDR1 is SQVTM and CDR2 ANQGSEA. Written as DNA, the CDR3 is TGCAGCGTGGGAGATCTACAGGGAACTGAAGCTTTCTTT. Residues: CSVGDLQGTEAFF.

This chain joins TRBV6-1 and TRBJ2-5; 8 nucleotides line up with TRBD1. The CDR3 spans 16 residues. V was pared by 2 bases and J by 3 bases, with 8 bases of the junction left unmatched. The germline CDR1 and CDR2 sequences are MNHNS and SASEGT. Written as DNA, the CDR3 is TGTGCCAGCAGTGAAAGCAGGGGGCTGAGAAAAGAGACCCAGTACTTC. This gives the protein CASSESRGLRKETQYF.

Here the CDR3 DNA reads TGTGCCAGTAGTATTTCCGCAGAGTACCAAGAGACCCAGTACTTC. As protein: CASSISAEYQETQYF. The chain recombines TRBV19 with TRBJ2-5; unclear D gene. The germline gives CDR1 LNHDA, CDR2 SQIVND (reference sequence). The V end lost 3 bases, the J end lost 0 bases, and 11 bases lay between the germline ends. The length of the CDR3 is 15 residues.

V and J are TRBV14 and TRBJ1-6; 7 bases are shared with TRBD1. The CDR3 is 15 residues long. The junction had 5 bases not matched to a gene; V was cut back by 2 bases and J by 7 bases. Germline V gene data show CDR1 as SGHDN and CDR2 as FVKESK. The CDR3 DNA is TGTGCCAGCAGCCAAACGACAGGGACCAATTCACCCCTCCACTTT. This encodes CASSQTTGTNSPLHF.

CDR3: CATSRALAKAEETQYF. For the CDR3, the DNA is TGTGCCACCAGCAGGGCACTAGCGAAGGCAGAAGAGACCCAGTACTTC. This chain uses TRBV15 with TRBJ2-5; 7 bases are shared with TRBD2. Germline CDR1 reads LNHNV; CDR2 reads YYDKDF (reference sequence). V was clipped by 3 bases and J by 3 bases; unmatched bases: 10. The length of the CDR3 is 16 residues.

The chain links TRBV5-8 to TRBJ2-3; D is ambiguous. The CDR3 extends over 18 amino acids. Germline CDR1 and CDR2: SGHTS and YDEGEE. Trimming took 4 bases from V and 0 from J, leaving 21 bases between them. The CDR3 nucleotides are TGTGCCAGCAGCAAAGGGCAGGCCCCCCTGGTTAGCACAGATACGCAGTATTTT. It encodes CASSKGQAPLVSTDTQYF.

This clone was picked up one time. The chain combines TRBV29-1 with TRBJ2-2, with D perhaps matching TRBD1 (5 bases). Looked up from germline, CDR1 is SQVTM and CDR2 is ANQGSEA. The CDR3 sequence is 11 residues long. Trimming stripped 5 bases from V and 5 bases from J, with 6 bases between. CDR3 nucleotides: TGCAGCGTTCGACAGACCGGGGAGCTGTTTTTT. Protein product: CSVRQTGELFF.

The chain combines TRBV2 with TRBJ2-7, with 10 bases matching TRBD1. CDR3 length: 15 amino acids. From germline, CDR1 is SNHLY and CDR2 FYNNEI. Losses at the gene ends were 1 base for V and 4 bases for J; bases not matched to a gene: 4. The CDR3 region is CASSEGTGGAYEQYF. CDR3 in DNA: TGTGCCAGCAGTGAAGGGACAGGGGGTGCGTACGAGCAGTACTTC.

CDR3 nucleotide sequence: TGCGCCAGCAGCTCCGGGGCGACGAACACCGGGGAGCTGTTTTTT. It specifies CASSSGATNTGELFF. This chain joins TRBV5-1 and TRBJ2-2; D may correspond to TRBD1 or TRBD2 (5 bases each). The CDR3 totals 15 residues. Germline CDR1 is SGHRS and CDR2 is YFSETQ. Deletions cut 3 bases from V and 0 bases from J, with 9 bases between.

V is TRBV7-9 and J is TRBJ1-1; TRBD1 matches at 8 bases. With 1 base clipped from V and 5 bases from J, the junction kept 6 bases outside the gene matches. The CDR3 consists of 15 residues. Germline assignment: CDR1 SEHNR and CDR2 FQNEAQ (reference sequence). The DNA for the CDR3 is TGTGCCAGCAGCTTAGTGCAGGGGGCAGGGACTGAAGCTTTCTTT. It is translated as CASSLVQGAGTEAFF.

This clone appeared a single time. This chain links TRBV29-1 with TRBJ2-7; 10 bases match TRBD2. V was pared by 3 bases and J by 1 base, with 6 bases of the junction left unmatched. In germline, CDR1 is SQVTM, CDR2 ANQGSEA. This CDR3 is 15 amino acids long. CDR3 sequence: CSVDRKREGSYEQYF. The DNA for the CDR3 is TGCAGCGTTGATCGCAAGCGGGAGGGGTCCTACGAGCAGTACTTC.

The chain has TRBV4-2 and TRBJ2-7; tentatively, D is TRBD1 (6 bases). Germline V lookup: CDR1 LGHNA, CDR2 YNFKEQ. This CDR3 spans 13 amino acids. Trimming removed 3 bases at V and 10 bases at J, with 16 bases between. The CDR3 DNA reads TGTGCCAGCAGCCACCTTGACGAGGGGGATCAGTACTTC. Its protein is CASSHLDEGDQYF.

Of note for this clone: A read error may produce the germline difference seen at one junction end. The rearrangement uses TRBV18 and TRBJ1-2; D ambiguous. The CDR3 contains 16 residues. Germline V gene sequence: CDR1 KGHSH, CDR2 LQKENI. CDR3 nucleotides: TGTGCCAGCTCACCACCGGCGGATGTCAACAACTTTGGCTACACCTTC. Amino acid sequence: CASSPPADVNNFGYTF.

CDR3 nucleotide sequence: TGTGCCAGCAGTCGGACAGAAGGTCCCTACGAGCAGTACTTC. This sequence encodes CASSRTEGPYEQYF. The genes are TRBV2 and TRBJ2-7; weak D call: TRBD1 (6 bases). Per germline, CDR1 SNHLY and CDR2 FYNNEI. The germline V and J ends were trimmed by 5 bases and 2 bases, with 13 bases remaining between them. This CDR3 has 14 amino acids. Based on the CDR3 plus reference TRBV2 and TRBJ2-7, the full variable domain is EPEVTQTPSHQVTQMGQEVILRCVPISNHLYFYWYRQILGQKVEFLVSFYNNEISEKSEIFDDQFSVERPDGSNFTLKIRSTKLEDSAMYFCASSRTEGPYEQYFGPGTRLTVT.

CDR3: CASSFNEVQDGHKRNTEAFF. The CDR3 DNA reads TGCGCCAGCAGCTTCAATGAAGTCCAGGACGGGCACAAGCGGAACACTGAAGCTTTCTTT. The rearrangement joins TRBV5-1 to TRBJ1-1; no firm D call. Germline CDR1 and CDR2: SGHRS and YFSETQ. The CDR3 covers 20 residues. V lost 2 bases and J 1 base, leaving 27 bases between the germline ends.

This chain joins TRBV30 and TRBJ2-1, with 8 positions matching TRBD1. This CDR3 is 15 amino acids long. J was trimmed by 6 bases and V by 5 bases; bases with no gene match: 12. Germline CDR1 and CDR2: GTSNPN and SVGIG (reference sequence). The CDR3 nucleotides are TGTGCCTGGGGACAGGGAACAAGGATGTCCAATGAGCAGTTCTTC. Amino acids: CAWGQGTRMSNEQFF.